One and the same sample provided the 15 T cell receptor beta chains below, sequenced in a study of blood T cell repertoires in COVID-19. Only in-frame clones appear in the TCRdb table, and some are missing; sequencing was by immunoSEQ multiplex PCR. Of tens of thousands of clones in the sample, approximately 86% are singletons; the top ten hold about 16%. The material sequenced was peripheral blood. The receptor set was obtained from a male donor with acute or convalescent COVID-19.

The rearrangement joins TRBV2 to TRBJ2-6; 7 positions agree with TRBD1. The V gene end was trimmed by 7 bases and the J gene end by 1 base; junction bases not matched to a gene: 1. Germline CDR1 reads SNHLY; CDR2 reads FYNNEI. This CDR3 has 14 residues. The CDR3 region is CASKTGSGANVLTF. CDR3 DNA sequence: TGTGCCAGCAAGACAGGGTCTGGGGCCAACGTCCTGACTTTC.

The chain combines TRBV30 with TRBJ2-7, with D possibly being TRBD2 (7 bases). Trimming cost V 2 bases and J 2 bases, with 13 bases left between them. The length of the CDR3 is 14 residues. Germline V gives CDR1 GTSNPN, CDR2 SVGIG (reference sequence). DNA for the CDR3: TGTGCCTGGAGTAAGGGGGGGGGCCCCTACGAGCAGTACTTC. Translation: CAWSKGGGPYEQYF. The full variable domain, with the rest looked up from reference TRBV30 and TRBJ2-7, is SQTIHQWPATLVQPVGSPLSLECTVEGTSNPNLYWYRQAAGRGLQLLFYSVGIGQISSEVPQNLSASRPQDRQFILSSKKLLLSDSGFYLCAWSKGGGPYEQYFGPGTRLTVT.

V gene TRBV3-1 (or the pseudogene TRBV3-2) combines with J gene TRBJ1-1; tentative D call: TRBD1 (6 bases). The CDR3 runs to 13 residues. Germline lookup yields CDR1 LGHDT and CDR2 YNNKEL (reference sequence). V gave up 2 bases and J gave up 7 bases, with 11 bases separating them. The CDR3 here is CASSQLGGGEAFF. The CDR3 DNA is TGTGCCAGCAGCCAATTGGGAGGGGGTGAAGCTTTCTTT.

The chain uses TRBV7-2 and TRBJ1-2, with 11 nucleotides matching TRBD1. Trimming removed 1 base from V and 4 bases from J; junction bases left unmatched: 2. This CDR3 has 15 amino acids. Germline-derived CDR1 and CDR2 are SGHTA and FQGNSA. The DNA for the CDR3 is TGTGCCAGCAGCTTAGGGGACAGGGGGGCCTATGGCTACACCTTC. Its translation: CASSLGDRGAYGYTF.

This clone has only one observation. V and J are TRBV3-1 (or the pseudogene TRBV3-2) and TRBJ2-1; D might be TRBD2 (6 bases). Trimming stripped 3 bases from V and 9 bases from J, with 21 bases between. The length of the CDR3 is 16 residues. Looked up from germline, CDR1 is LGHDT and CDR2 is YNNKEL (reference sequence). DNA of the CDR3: TGTGCCAGCAGCCACGGGTTTCGGGACTCCCACGGTGAGCAGTTCTTC. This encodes CASSHGFRDSHGEQFF.

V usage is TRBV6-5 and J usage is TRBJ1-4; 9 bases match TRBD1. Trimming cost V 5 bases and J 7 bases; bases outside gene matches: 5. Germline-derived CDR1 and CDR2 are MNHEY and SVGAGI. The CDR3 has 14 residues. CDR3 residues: CASSKQGQGEKLFF. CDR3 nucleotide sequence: TGTGCCAGCAGTAAACAGGGACAGGGTGAAAAACTGTTTTTT.

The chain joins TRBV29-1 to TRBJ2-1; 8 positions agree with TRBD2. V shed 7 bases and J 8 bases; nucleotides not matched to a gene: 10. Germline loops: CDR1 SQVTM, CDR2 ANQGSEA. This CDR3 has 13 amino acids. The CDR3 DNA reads TGCAGCGCCCGGGGGGGGGCGTCTGATGAGCAGTTCTTC. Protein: CSARGGASDEQFF.

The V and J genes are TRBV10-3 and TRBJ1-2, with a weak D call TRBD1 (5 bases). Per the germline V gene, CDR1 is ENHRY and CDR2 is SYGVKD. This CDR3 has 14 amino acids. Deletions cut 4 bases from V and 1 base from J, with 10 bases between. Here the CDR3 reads CAISAAGLNYGYTF. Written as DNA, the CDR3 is TGTGCCATCAGTGCGGCAGGGCTTAACTATGGCTACACCTTC.

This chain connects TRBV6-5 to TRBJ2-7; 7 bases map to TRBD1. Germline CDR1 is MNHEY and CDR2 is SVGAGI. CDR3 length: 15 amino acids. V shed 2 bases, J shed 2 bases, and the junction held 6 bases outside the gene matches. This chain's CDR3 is CASSYHKGAAYEQYF. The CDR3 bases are TGTGCCAGCAGTTACCATAAGGGGGCGGCCTACGAGCAGTACTTC.

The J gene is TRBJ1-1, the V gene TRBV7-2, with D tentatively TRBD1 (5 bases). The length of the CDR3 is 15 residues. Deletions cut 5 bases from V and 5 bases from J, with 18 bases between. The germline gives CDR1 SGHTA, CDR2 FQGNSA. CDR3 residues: CASSPALGARTEAFF. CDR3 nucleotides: TGTGCCAGCAGCCCCGCCCTTGGGGCGAGAACTGAAGCTTTCTTT.

Here the CDR3 reads CASSLGQEQYF. The CDR3 nucleotides read TGTGCCAGCAGCTTAGGCCAGGAGCAGTACTTC. The chain combines TRBV7-6 with TRBJ2-7; D is ambiguous. V lost 1 base, J lost 7 bases, and 5 bases lay in between. The CDR3 spans 11 residues. Germline CDR1 is SGHVS and CDR2 is FNYEAQ.

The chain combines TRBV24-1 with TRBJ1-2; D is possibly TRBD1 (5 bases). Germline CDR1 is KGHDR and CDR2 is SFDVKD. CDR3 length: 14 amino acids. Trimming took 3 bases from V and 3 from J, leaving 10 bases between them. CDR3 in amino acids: CATSDPGQDYGYTF. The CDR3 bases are TGTGCCACCAGTGATCCAGGGCAGGACTATGGCTACACCTTC.

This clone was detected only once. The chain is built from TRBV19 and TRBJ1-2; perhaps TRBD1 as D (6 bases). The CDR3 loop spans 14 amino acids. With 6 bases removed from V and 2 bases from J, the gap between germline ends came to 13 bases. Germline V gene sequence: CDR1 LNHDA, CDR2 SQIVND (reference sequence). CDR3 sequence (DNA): TGTGCCAGTAGCCGACAGGTGTCAAACTATGGCTACACCTTC. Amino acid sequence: CASSRQVSNYGYTF.

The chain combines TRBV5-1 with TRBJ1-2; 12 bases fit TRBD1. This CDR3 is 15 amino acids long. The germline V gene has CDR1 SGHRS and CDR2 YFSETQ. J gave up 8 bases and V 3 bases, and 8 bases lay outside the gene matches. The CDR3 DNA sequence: TGCGCCAGCAGCTCGGGACAGGGGGCCTTCCCCGGCTACACCTTC. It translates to CASSSGQGAFPGYTF.

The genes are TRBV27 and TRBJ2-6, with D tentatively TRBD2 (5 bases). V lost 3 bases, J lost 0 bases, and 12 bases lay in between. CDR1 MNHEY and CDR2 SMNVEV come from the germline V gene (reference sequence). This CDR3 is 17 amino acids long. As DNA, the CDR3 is TGTGCCAGCAGTTTCGAGGGTCACCTCTCTGGGGCCAACGTCCTGACTTTC. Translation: CASSFEGHLSGANVLTF. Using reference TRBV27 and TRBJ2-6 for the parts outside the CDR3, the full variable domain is EAQVTQNPRYLITVTGKKLTVTCSQNMNHEYMSWYRQDPGLGLRQIYYSMNVEVTDKGDVPEGYKVSRKEKRNFPLILESPSPNQTSLYFCASSFEGHLSGANVLTFGAGSRLTVL.